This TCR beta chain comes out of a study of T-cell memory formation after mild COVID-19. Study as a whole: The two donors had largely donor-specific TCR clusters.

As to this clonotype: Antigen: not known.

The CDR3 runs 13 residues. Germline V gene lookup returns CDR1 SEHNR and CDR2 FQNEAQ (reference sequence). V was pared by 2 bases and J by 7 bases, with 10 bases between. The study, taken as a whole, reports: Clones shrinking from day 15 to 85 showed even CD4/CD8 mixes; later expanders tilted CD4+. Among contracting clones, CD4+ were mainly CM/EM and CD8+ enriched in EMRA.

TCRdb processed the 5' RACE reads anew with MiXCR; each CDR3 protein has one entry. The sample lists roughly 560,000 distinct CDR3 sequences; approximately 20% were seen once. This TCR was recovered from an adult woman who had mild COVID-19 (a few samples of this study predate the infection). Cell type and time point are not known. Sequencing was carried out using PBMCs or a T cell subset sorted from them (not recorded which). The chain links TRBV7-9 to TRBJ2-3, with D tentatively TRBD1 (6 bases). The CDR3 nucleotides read TGTGCCAGCAGCTTAACGGGACAAAATACGCAGTATTTT. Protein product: CASSLTGQNTQYF.